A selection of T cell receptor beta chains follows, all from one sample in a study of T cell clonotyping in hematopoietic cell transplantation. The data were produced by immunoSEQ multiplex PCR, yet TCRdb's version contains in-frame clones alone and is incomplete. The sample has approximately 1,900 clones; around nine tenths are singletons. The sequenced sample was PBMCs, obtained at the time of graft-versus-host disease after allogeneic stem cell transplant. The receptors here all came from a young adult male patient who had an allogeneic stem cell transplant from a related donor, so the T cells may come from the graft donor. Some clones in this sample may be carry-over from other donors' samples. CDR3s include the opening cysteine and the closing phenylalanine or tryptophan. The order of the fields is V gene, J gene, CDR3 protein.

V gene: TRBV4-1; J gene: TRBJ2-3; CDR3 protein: CASSLRGGLAGAGDTQYF
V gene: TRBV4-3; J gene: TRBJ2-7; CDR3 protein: CASSQDRAGEQYF
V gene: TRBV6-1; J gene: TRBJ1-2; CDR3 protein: CASRTGGVFNYGYTF
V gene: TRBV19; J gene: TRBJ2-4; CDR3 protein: CASRLLSSGGQNIQYF
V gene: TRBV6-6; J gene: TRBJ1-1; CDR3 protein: CASNLQGDTEAFF
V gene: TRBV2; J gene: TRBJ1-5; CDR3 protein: CASSIQGSEQPQHF
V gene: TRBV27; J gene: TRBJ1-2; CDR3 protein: CASKVDRANYGYTF
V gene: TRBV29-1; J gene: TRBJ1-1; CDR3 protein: CSVGQPMNTEAFF
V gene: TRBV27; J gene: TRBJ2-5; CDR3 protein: CASSLGADPRETQYF
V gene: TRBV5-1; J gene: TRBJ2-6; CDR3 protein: CASSLAGGTSGGANVLTF
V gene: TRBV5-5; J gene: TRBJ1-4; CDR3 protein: CASSFWGGGPNEKLFF
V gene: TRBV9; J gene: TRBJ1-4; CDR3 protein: CASSAGRGDEKLFF
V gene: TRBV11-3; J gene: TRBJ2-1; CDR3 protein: CASRSRVYTNEQFF
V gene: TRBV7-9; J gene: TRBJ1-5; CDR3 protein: CASSLVFETGDQPQHF
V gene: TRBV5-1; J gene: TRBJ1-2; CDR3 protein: CASSPSGVGGYTF
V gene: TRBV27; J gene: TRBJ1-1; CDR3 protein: CASGGDREGRAFF
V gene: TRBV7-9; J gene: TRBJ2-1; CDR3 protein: CASSEGQMYNEQFF
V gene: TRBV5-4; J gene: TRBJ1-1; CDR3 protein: CASSLGGLGQGGLNTEAFF
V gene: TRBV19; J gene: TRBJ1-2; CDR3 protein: CASSIPGANYGYTF
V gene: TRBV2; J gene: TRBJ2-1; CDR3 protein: CASSEVTSGSSNFF
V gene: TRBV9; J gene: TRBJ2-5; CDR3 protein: CASSVGRTFEETQYF
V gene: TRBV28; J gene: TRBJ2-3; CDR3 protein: CASSSSGLAGTDTQYF
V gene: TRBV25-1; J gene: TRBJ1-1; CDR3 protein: CASSEYRKVINNTEAFF
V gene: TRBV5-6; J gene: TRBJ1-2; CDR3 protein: CASSLGTVNYGYTF
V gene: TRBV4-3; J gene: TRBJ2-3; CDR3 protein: CASSQAQQGPTDTQYF
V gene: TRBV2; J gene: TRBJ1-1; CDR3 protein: CASSGESGTEAFF
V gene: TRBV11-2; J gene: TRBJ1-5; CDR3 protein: CASSLEGLINQPQHF
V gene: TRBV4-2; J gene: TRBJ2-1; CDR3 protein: CASSQDGGREQFF
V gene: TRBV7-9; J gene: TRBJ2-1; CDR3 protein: CASSPASRRAYNEQFF
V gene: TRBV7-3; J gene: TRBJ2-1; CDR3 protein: CASSLTGVNEQFF
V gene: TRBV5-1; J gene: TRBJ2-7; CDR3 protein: CASSLTDREFTYEQYF
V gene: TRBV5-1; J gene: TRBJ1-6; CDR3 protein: CASSSEDSSYNSPLHF
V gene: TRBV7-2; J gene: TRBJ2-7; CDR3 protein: CASSQWGEQYF